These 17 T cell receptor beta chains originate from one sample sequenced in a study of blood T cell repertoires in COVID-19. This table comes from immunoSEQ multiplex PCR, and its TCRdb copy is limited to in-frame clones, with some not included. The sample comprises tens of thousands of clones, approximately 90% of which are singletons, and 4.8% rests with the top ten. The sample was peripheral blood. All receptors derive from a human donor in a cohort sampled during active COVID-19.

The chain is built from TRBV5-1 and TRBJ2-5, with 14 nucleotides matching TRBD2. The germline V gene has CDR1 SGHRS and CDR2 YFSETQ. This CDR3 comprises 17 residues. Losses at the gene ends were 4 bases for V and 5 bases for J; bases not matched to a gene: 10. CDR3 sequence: CASSKSGTSGSWETQYF. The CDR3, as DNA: TGCGCCAGCAGCAAATCCGGGACTAGCGGGAGTTGGGAGACCCAGTACTTC.

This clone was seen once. CDR3: CATSDPDRTEQFF. Written as DNA, the CDR3 is TGTGCCACCAGTGACCCGGACAGAACCGAGCAGTTCTTC. The rearrangement joins TRBV24-1 to TRBJ2-1; a weak D match, TRBD1 (6 bases). V was trimmed by 4 bases and J by 10 bases, leaving 13 bases between them. Germline V gene data show CDR1 as KGHDR and CDR2 as SFDVKD. This CDR3 comprises 13 residues.

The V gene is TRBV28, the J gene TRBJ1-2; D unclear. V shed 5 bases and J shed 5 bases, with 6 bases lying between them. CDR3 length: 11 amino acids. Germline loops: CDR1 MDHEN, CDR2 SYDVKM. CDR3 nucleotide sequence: TGTGCCAGCAGTGACTCGTATGGCTACACCTTC. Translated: CASSDSYGYTF.

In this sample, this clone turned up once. The CDR3 DNA reads TGTGCCAGCAGTCTACGCGTTGGTGGACAGCATAATTCACCCCTCCACTTT. Its translation: CASSLRVGGQHNSPLHF. The chain links TRBV27 to TRBJ1-6; a weak D match, TRBD1 (6 bases). The germline V gene encodes CDR1 MNHEY and CDR2 SMNVEV (reference sequence). Trimming left V 5 bases short and J 5 bases short, with 19 bases between. The CDR3 spans 17 residues.

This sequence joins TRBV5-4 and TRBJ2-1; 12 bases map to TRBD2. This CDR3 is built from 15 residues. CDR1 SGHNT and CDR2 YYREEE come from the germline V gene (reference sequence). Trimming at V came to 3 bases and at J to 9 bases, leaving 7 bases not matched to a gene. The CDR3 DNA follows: TGTGCCAGCAGCTACCTAGCGGGAGGGCCGTCTGAGCAGTTCTTC. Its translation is CASSYLAGGPSEQFF.

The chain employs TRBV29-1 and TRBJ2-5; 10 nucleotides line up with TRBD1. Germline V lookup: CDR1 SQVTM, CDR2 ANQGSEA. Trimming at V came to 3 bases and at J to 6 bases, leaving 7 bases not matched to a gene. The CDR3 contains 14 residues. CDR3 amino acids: CSVEGWTGGKTQYF. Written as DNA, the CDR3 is TGCAGCGTTGAGGGCTGGACAGGGGGGAAGACCCAGTACTTC.

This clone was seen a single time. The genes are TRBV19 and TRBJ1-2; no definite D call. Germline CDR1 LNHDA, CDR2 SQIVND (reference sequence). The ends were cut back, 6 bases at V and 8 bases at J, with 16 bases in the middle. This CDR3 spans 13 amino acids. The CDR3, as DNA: TGTGCCAGTAGGATACGAGGCCAGCAGGGCTACACCTTC. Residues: CASRIRGQQGYTF.

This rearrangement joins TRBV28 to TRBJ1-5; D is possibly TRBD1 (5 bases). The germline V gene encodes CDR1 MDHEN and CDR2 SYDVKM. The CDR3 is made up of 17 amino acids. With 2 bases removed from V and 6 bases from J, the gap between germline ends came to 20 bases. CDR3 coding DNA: TGTGCCAGCAGTTTAATCCCCCCTCCCAGGAGGGGTCAGCCCCAGCATTTT. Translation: CASSLIPPPRRGQPQHF.

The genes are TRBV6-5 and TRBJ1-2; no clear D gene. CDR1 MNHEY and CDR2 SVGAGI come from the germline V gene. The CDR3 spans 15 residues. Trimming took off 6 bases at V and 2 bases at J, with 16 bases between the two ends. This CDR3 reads CASSSLGGQNYGYTF. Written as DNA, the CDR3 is TGTGCCAGCAGCTCCCTTGGAGGGCAAAACTATGGCTACACCTTC.

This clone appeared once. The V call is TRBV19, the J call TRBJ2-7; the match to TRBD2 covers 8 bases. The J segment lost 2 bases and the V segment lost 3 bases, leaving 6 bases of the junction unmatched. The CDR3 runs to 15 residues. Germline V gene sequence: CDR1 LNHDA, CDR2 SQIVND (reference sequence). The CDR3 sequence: CASSIGREAAYEQYF. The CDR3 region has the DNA TGTGCCAGTAGTATTGGGCGGGAGGCTGCCTACGAGCAGTACTTC.

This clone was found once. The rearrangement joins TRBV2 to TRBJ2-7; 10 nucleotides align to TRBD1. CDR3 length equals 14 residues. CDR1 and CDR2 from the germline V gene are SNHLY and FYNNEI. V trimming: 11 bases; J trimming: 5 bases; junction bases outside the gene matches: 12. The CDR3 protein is CASSMDRGVDEQYF. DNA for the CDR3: TGTGCCTCCAGCATGGACAGGGGGGTTGACGAGCAGTACTTC.

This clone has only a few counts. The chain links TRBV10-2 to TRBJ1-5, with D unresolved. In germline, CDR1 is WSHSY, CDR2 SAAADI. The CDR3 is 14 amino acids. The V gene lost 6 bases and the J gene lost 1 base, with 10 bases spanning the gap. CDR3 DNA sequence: TGCGCCAGCAGCCCGACTGGGAGCAATCAGCCCCAGCATTTT. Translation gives CASSPTGSNQPQHF.

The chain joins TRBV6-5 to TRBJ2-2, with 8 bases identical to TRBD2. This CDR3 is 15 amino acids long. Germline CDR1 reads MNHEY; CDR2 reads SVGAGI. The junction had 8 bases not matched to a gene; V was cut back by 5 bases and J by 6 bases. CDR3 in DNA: TGTGCCAGCAGTCGCGGGGGGAGGTTGGCCGGGGAGCTGTTTTTT. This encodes CASSRGGRLAGELFF.

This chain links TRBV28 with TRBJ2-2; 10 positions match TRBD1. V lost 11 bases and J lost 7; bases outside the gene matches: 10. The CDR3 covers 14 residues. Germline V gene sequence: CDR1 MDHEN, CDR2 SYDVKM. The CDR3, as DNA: TGTGCCGCCACGGACAGGGGGATTGTCGGGGAGCTGTTTTTT. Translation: CAATDRGIVGELFF.

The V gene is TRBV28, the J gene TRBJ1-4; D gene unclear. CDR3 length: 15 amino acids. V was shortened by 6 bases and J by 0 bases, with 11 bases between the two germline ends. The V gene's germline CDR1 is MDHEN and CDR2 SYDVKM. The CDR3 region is CASRDGRTTNEKLFF. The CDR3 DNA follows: TGTGCCAGCAGAGACGGGAGAACAACTAATGAAAAACTGTTTTTT.

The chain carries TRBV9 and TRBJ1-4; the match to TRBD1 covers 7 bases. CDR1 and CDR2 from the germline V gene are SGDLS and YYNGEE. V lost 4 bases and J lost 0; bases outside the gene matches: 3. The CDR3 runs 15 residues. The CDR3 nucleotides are TGTGCCAGCAGCCCTCAGGGGGCAACTAATGAAAAACTGTTTTTT. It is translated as CASSPQGATNEKLFF. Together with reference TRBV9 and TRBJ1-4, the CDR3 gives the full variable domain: DSGVTQTPKHLITATGQRVTLRCSPRSGDLSVYWYQQSLDQGLQFLIQYYNGEERAKGNILERFSAQQFPDLHSELNLSSLELGDSALYFCASSPQGATNEKLFFGSGTQLSVL.

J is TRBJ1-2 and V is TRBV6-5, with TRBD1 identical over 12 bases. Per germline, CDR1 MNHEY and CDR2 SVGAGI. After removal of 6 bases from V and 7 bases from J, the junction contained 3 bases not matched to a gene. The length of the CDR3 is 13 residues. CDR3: CASRGTGGRGYTF. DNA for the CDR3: TGTGCCAGCAGAGGGACAGGGGGCCGTGGCTACACCTTC.